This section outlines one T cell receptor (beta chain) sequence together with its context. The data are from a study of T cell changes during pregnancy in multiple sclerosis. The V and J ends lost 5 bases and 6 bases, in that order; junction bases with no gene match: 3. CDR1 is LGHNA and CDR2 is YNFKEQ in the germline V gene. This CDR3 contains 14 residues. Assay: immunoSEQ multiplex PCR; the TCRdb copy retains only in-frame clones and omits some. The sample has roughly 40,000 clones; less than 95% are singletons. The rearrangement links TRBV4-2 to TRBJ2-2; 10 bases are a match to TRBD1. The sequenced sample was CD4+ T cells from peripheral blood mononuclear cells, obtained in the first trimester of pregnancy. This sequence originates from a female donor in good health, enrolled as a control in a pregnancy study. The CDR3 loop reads CASSTDRGAGELFF. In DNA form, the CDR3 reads TGTGCCAGCAGCACGGACAGGGGGGCCGGGGAGCTGTTTTTT.